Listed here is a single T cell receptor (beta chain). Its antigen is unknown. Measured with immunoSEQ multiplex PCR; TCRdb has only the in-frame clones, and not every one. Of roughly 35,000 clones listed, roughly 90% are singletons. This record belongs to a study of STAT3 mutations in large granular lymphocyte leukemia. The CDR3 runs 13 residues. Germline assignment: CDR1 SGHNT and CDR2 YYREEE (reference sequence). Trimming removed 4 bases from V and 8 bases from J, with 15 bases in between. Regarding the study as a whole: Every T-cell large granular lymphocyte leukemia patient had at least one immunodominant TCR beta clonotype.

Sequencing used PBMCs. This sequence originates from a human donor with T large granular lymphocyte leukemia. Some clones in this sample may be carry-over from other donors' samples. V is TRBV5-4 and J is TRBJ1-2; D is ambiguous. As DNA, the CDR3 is TGTGCCAGCAGCCCCCGGGCCGCGGCCGGCTACACCTTC. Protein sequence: CASSPRAAAGYTF. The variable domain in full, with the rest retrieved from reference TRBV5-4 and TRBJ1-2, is ETGVTQSPTHLIKTRGQQVTLRCSSQSGHNTVSWYQQALGQGPQFIFQYYREEENGRGNFPPRFSGLQFPNYSSELNVNALELDDSALYLCASSPRAAAGYTFGSGTRLTVV.